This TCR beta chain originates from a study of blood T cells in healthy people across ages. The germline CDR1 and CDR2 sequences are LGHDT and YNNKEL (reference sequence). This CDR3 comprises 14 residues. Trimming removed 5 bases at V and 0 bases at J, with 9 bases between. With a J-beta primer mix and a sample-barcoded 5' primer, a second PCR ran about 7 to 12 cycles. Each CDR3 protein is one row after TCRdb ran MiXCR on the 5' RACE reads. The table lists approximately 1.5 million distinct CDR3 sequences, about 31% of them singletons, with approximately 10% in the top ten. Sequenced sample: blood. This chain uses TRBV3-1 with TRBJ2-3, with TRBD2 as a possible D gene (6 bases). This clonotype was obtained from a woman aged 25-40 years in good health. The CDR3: CASSWEDSTDTQYF. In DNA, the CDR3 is TGTGCCAGCAGCTGGGAGGACAGCACAGATACGCAGTATTTT.